The 11 T cell receptor beta chains below were found in one sample sequenced in a study of T cell responses to AZD1222 COVID-19 vaccine. Clones were sequenced by immunoSEQ multiplex PCR, and TCRdb holds only the in-frame ones, with some missing. This sample yields about 42,000 clones, of which approximately 88% are seen a single time; roughly 25% belongs to the top ten. The material was peripheral blood, obtained 28 days after the second AZD1222 dose. The receptor set was obtained from an adult who received the AZD1222 COVID-19 vaccine.

The gene calls are TRBV7-2 and TRBJ1-3, with D maybe TRBD1 (5 bases). V was clipped by 3 bases and J by 2 bases, with 11 bases between them. Germline lookup yields CDR1 SGHTA and CDR2 FQGNSA. The length of the CDR3 is 15 residues. CDR3 sequence reads: CASSLVRVPGNTIYF. The CDR3 DNA reads as TGTGCCAGCAGCTTGGTCAGGGTGCCTGGAAACACCATATATTTT.

The chain uses TRBV6-5 and TRBJ1-5; D remains ambiguous. Trimming removed 2 bases at V and 3 bases at J, with 14 bases between. Germline V gives CDR1 MNHEY, CDR2 SVGAGI. This CDR3 is 16 amino acids long. This chain's CDR3 is CASSYAWGELNQPQHF. Here the CDR3 DNA reads TGTGCCAGCAGTTACGCATGGGGAGAACTCAATCAGCCCCAGCATTTT.

This chain links TRBV20-1 with TRBJ1-1, with D hard to call. This CDR3 spans 11 amino acids. V lost 0 bases to trimming and J lost 11 bases, with 10 bases between them. The germline gives CDR1 DFQATT, CDR2 SNEGSKA (reference sequence). The CDR3 region has the DNA TGCAGTGCTAGAGATATCTCGGCGGCTTTCTTT. It yields the protein CSARDISAAFF.

This chain joins TRBV7-9 and TRBJ1-2; a possible D gene is TRBD1 (6 bases). The CDR3 covers 17 residues. V shed 1 base and J shed 0 bases, with 15 bases lying between them. Germline lookup yields CDR1 SEHNR and CDR2 FQNEAQ (reference sequence). Here the CDR3 reads CASSLDLLRGTNYGYTF. CDR3 coding DNA: TGTGCCAGCAGCTTAGATTTACTCAGGGGAACTAACTATGGCTACACCTTC.

This clone has a handful of counts. V is TRBV6-5 and J is TRBJ2-7; 7 positions agree with TRBD1. The CDR3 consists of 14 residues. V dropped 7 bases and J dropped 6; count of bases not matched to a gene: 12. Germline CDR1 is MNHEY and CDR2 is SVGAGI. CDR3 DNA: TGTGCCAGCAACCTGACAGGGAACCATGGCGAGCAGTACTTC. This encodes CASNLTGNHGEQYF.

This chain links TRBV6-2 or TRBV6-3 with TRBJ2-1, with 14 bases fitting TRBD2. V was clipped by 5 bases and J by 8 bases; unmatched bases: 8. This CDR3 comprises 16 residues. Germline V gene data show CDR1 as MNHEY and CDR2 as SVGEGT. For the CDR3, the DNA is TGTGCCAGCAGTCAACCCCTGGGACTAGCGGGAGATGAGCAGTTCTTC. As protein: CASSQPLGLAGDEQFF.

The chain carries TRBV3-1 (or the pseudogene TRBV3-2) and TRBJ1-2; a weak D match, TRBD1 (6 bases). The CDR3 is made up of 15 amino acids. V lost 3 bases, J lost 8 bases, and 19 bases lay in between. Germline CDR1 reads LGHDT; CDR2 reads YNNKEL (reference sequence). In nucleotides, the CDR3 is TGTGCCAGCAGCCACCCCGACAGGCCCCAGAAGGGCTACACCTTC. This sequence encodes CASSHPDRPQKGYTF.

The chain couples TRBV11-2 to TRBJ2-2; no definite D call. This CDR3 has 14 amino acids. V lost 2 bases and J 3 bases, leaving 7 bases between the germline ends. CDR1 is SGHAT, CDR2 FQNNGV, per germline. The CDR3 bases are TGTGCCAGCAGCTTATTCGGTGACACCGGGGAGCTGTTTTTT. The encoded protein is CASSLFGDTGELFF.

The J gene is TRBJ1-5, the V gene TRBV2; perhaps TRBD1 as D (6 bases). The germline V gene encodes CDR1 SNHLY and CDR2 FYNNEI. The CDR3 runs 15 residues. The V end was cut by 3 bases, the J end by 7 bases, with 16 bases between. This chain's CDR3 is CASSEGAGRNQPQHF. The CDR3 region has the DNA TGTGCCAGCAGTGAGGGGGCAGGGCGGAACCAGCCCCAGCATTTT.

V and J are TRBV7-2 and TRBJ1-2; TRBD1 might be the D (5 bases). Looked up from germline, CDR1 is SGHTA and CDR2 is FQGNSA. V was pared by 1 base and J by 6 bases, with 12 bases between. The CDR3 sequence is 14 residues long. The CDR3 spells CASSLDFQGNGYTF. The CDR3 DNA follows: TGTGCCAGCAGCTTAGATTTCCAGGGAAATGGCTACACCTTC.

CDR3 residues: CASSLDGTTNYGYTF. The CDR3 DNA sequence: TGTGCCAGCAGCTTGGACGGGACCACTAACTATGGCTACACCTTC. The V gene is TRBV5-8, the J gene TRBJ1-2; maybe TRBD1 (5 bases). This CDR3 has 15 amino acids. CDR1 and CDR2 from the germline V gene are SGHTS and YDEGEE. Trimming stripped 0 bases from V and 0 bases from J, with 9 bases between.